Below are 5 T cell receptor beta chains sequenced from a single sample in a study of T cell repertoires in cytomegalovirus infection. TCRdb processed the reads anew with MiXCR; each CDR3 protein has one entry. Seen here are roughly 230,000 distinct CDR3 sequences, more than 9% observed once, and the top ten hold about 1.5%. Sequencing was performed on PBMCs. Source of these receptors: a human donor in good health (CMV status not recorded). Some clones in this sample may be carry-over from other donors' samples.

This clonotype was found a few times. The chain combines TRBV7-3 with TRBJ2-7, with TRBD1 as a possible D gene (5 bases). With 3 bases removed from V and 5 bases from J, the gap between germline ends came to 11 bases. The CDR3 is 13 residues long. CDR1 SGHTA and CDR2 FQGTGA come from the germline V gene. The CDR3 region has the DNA TGTGCCAGCAGCTTTCGGCAGGGCCACGAGCAGTACTTC. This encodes CASSFRQGHEQYF.

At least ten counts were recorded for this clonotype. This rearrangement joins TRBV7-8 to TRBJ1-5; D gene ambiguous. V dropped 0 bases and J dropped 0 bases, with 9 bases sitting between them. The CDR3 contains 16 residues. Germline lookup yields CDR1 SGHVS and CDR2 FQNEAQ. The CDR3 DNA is TGTGCCAGCAGCTTAGCTGAGGGATATAGCAATCAGCCCCAGCATTTT. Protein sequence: CASSLAEGYSNQPQHF. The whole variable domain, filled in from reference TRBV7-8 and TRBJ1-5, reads GAGVSQSPRYKVAKRGQDVALRCDPISGHVSLFWYQQALGQGPEFLTYFQNEAQLDKSGLPSDRFFAERPEGSVSTLKIQRTQQEDSAVYLCASSLAEGYSNQPQHFGDGTRLSIL.

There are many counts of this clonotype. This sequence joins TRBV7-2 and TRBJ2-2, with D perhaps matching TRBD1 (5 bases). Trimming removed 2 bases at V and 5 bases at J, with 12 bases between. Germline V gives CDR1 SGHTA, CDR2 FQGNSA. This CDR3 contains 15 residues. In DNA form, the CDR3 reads TGTGCCAGCAGCTTACAGGGCACACCTACCGGGGAGCTGTTTTTT. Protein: CASSLQGTPTGELFF.

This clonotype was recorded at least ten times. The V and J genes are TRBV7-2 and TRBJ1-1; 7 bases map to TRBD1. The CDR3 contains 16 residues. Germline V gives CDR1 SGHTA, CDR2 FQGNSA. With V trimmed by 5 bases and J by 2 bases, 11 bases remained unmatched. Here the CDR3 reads CASSPQGGRGNTEAFF. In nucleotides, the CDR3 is TGTGCCAGCAGCCCCCAGGGGGGGCGAGGTAACACTGAAGCTTTCTTT.

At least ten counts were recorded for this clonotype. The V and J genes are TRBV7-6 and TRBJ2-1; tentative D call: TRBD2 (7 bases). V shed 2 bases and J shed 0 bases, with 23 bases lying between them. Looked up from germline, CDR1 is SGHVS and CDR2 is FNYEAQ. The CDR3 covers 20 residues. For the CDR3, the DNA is TGTGCCAGCAGCTTATTTGTGGCGGGGGCGCAGTCCGGCTCCTACAATGAGCAGTTCTTC. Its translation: CASSLFVAGAQSGSYNEQFF.